The rows below give T cell receptor beta chains drawn from one sample of a study of CD8 T cells in Susac syndrome. One entry per CDR3 protein, called by TCRdb with MiXCR from the immunoSEQ multiplex PCR reads. The sample has some 95,000 distinct CDR3 sequences, 80% to 95% seen once. The sequencing sample was made of CD8+ T cells from PBMCs. Source of these receptors: a human donor in good health. Each CDR3 is given with its conserved first and last residue. A D gene is named only where the DNA matches it firmly. Only part of the rows carry a size: once, few, many, or a class if the clone is expanded.

abundance	len	v_gene	j_gene	d_gene	CDR3nt	CDR3aa
.	16	TRBV9	TRBJ2-3	.	TGTGCCAGCAGCGTAGCGGCGGGGGCGAGCACAGATACGCAGTATTTT	CASSVAAGASTDTQYF
.	13	TRBV12-3/TRBV12-4	TRBJ1-1	.	TGTGCCAGCAATTGGGGGGCAAACACTGAAGCTTTCTTT	CASNWGANTEAFF
.	12	TRBV6-5	TRBJ2-3	.	TGTGCCAGCAGTTCTACAGGGAAAACGCAGTATTTT	CASSSTGKTQYF
once	15	TRBV7-3	TRBJ2-2	TRBD2	TGTGCCAGCAGCTTCAGCGGGGGGAACACCGGGGAGCTGTTTTTT	CASSFSGGNTGELFF
.	16	TRBV5-1	TRBJ2-1	TRBD2	TGCGCCAGCAGCCTCTTGGGACTAGCACGGGACAATGAGCAGTTCTTC	CASSLLGLARDNEQFF
.	14	TRBV9	TRBJ1-1	.	TGTGCCAGCAGCGTAGCGGTAGCGAACACTGAAGCTTTCTTT	CASSVAVANTEAFF
once	11	TRBV6-1	TRBJ1-1	.	TGTGCCAGCAGTTCGTCCTTTGAAGCTTTCTTT	CASSSSFEAFF
.	14	TRBV27	TRBJ2-3	TRBD2	TGTGCCAGCAGTTTAATTAGCGGGGGAGATACGCAGTATTTT	CASSLISGGDTQYF
.	14	TRBV20-1	TRBJ1-5	.	TGCAGTGCTAGAATGGGAAAAAGCAATCAGCCCCAGCATTTT	CSARMGKSNQPQHF
.	15	TRBV12-3/TRBV12-4	TRBJ2-2	.	TGTGCCAGCAGTTTCGGGACTCCAAACACCGGGGAGCTGTTTTTT	CASSFGTPNTGELFF
.	16	TRBV2	TRBJ2-2	.	TGTGCCAGCAGTGAAGGGTGGTCTATTTTCACCGGGGAGCTGTTTTTT	CASSEGWSIFTGELFF
.	11	TRBV10-2	TRBJ1-2	.	TGCGCTCGCGTCGGAGAGGATGGCTACACCTTC	CARVGEDGYTF
.	15	TRBV9	TRBJ1-1	TRBD1	TGTGCCAGCAGCCCGTGGACAGGCGGGAACACTGAAGCTTTCTTT	CASSPWTGGNTEAFF
.	16	TRBV2	TRBJ1-1	.	TGTGCCAGCAGTGAAGCGCACATCGGCTCGGGCACTGAAGCTTTCTTT	CASSEAHIGSGTEAFF
.	11	TRBV10-3	TRBJ2-3	.	TGTGCCACCAGGGTAACAGATACGCAGTATTTT	CATRVTDTQYF
.	15	TRBV7-6	TRBJ2-1	TRBD2	TGTGCCAGCAGCTTAGGAGTAGCGGGGGGGAATGAGCAGTTCTTC	CASSLGVAGGNEQFF
.	13	TRBV2	TRBJ1-2	.	TGTGCCAGCAGGCGCTTACTTGACTATGGCTACACCTTC	CASRRLLDYGYTF
.	14	TRBV18	TRBJ1-1	TRBD1	TGTGCCAGCTCACCCGACAGGGTGAACACTGAAGCTTTCTTT	CASSPDRVNTEAFF
.	15	TRBV5-1	TRBJ2-7	.	TGCGCCAGCAGCTTGGTGGCAGGGGGGGAGTACGAGCAGTACTTC	CASSLVAGGEYEQYF
.	15	TRBV7-6	TRBJ1-1	.	TGTGCCAGCAGCTTAGCGCAGGGAGTTAGGACTGAAGCTTTCTTT	CASSLAQGVRTEAFF
.	16	TRBV9	TRBJ1-3	.	TGTGCCAGCAGCGTAGAGGATGTGGTTTCTGGAAACACCATATATTTT	CASSVEDVVSGNTIYF
.	18	TRBV3-1	TRBJ2-1	TRBD2	TGTGCCAGCAGCCCTGGCAGCGTTAGCGGGGGGGCATACAATGAGCAGTTCTTC	CASSPGSVSGGAYNEQFF
.	17	TRBV14	TRBJ2-1	.	TGTGCCAGCAGCCAAGATCATCGGGGGGCCGGGTACAATGAGCAGTTCTTC	CASSQDHRGAGYNEQFF
.	15	TRBV29-1	TRBJ2-7	TRBD1	TGCAGCGTTGTGGATGTGGGACAGAGTTTCTACGAGCAGTACTTC	CSVVDVGQSFYEQYF
.	14	TRBV7-9	TRBJ2-7	.	TGTGCCAGCAGTCCTGTCCATGGGGCCTACGAGCAGTACTTC	CASSPVHGAYEQYF
once	16	TRBV6-5	TRBJ1-1	.	TGTGCCAGCAGTTACTCCCCTTCGGCCATGAACACTGAAGCTTTCTTT	CASSYSPSAMNTEAFF
.	13	TRBV29-1	TRBJ1-1	.	TGCAGCGTTGAAGAGGGGGGAAACACTGAAGCTTTCTTT	CSVEEGGNTEAFF
.	14	TRBV6-2/TRBV6-3	TRBJ2-7	.	TGTGCCAGCAGTTTCTCCGACAGCTCCTACGAGCAGTACTTC	CASSFSDSSYEQYF
.	13	TRBV15	TRBJ1-5	.	TGTGCCACCAGAAGGATGGCCAATCAGCCCCAGCATTTT	CATRRMANQPQHF
.	15	TRBV13	TRBJ2-1	.	TGTGCCAGCAGCGGGGGGGACACCAGACACAATGAGCAGTTCTTC	CASSGGDTRHNEQFF